These 4 T cell receptor beta chains were sequenced from one sample in a study of control samples from healthy donors and cancer patients. Generated by immunoSEQ multiplex PCR, the TCRdb table keeps only in-frame clones and is missing some. The sample carries some 130,000 clones, roughly 95% recorded once. The sample was blood. Receptors were obtained from a man aged 25 to 45 in good health.

V and J are TRBV19 and TRBJ1-5, with unresolved D. The CDR3 has 13 amino acids. V was pared by 5 bases and J by 7 bases, with 12 bases between. Germline CDR1 is LNHDA and CDR2 is SQIVND (reference sequence). CDR3 nucleotides: TGTGCCAGTAGTTGGGGTGTATCCCAGCCCCAGCATTTT. Protein: CASSWGVSQPQHF.

The chain uses TRBV5-5 and TRBJ1-5; D remains ambiguous. Germline assignment: CDR1 SGHKS and CDR2 YYEKEE (reference sequence). Trimming left V 5 bases short and J 6 bases short, with 15 bases between. The CDR3 has 14 amino acids. DNA of the CDR3: TGTGCCAGCAGTTCGCAATTGGCGAGTCAGCCCCAGCATTTT. Protein: CASSSQLASQPQHF.

The chain joins TRBV6-1 to TRBJ1-1; the D gene is possibly TRBD1 (5 bases). The V gene lost 2 bases and the J gene lost 0 bases, with 10 bases spanning the gap. The CDR3 covers 15 residues. CDR1 and CDR2 from the germline V gene are MNHNS and SASEGT. CDR3 bases: TGTGCCAGCAGTGAACCGGACATTATGAACACTGAAGCTTTCTTT. Protein: CASSEPDIMNTEAFF.

This rearrangement joins TRBV19 to TRBJ2-5, with 8 bases that match TRBD2. CDR1 is LNHDA, CDR2 SQIVND, per germline (reference sequence). V lost 5 bases and J lost 3; bases outside the gene matches: 8. CDR3 length: 15 residues. CDR3 in amino acids: CASSPSELAEETQYF. CDR3 DNA: TGTGCCAGTAGTCCAAGCGAACTAGCGGAAGAGACCCAGTACTTC.